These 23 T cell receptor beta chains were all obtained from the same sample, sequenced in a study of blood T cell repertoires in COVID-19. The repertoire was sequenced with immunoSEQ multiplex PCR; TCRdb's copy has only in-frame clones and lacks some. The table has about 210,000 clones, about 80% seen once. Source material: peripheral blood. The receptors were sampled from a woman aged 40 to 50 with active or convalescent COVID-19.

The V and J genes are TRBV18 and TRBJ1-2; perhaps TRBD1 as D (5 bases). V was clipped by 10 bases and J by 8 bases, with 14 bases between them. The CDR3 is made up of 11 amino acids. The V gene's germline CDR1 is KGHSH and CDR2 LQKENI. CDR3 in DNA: TGTGCCACTAGGCAGGGTAAAGGCTACACCTTC. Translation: CATRQGKGYTF.

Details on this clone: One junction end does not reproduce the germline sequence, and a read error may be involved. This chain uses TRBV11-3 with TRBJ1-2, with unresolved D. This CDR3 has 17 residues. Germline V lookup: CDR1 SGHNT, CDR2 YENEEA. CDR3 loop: CASSLDYEAAGFYGYTF. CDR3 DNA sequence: TGTGCCAGCAGCCTAGACTATGAGGCAGCGGGATTCTATGGCTACACCTTC.

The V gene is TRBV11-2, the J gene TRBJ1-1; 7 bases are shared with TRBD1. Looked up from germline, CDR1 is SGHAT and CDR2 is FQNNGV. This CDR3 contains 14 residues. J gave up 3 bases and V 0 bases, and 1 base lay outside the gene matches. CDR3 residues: CASSLEGQYTEAFF. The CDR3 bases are TGTGCCAGCAGCTTAGAGGGACAGTACACTGAAGCTTTCTTT.

The chain's CDR3 is CATSDLLGGGTGELFF. CDR3 sequence (DNA): TGTGCCACCAGTGATTTGCTAGGGGGGGGCACCGGGGAGCTGTTTTTT. The J gene is TRBJ2-2, the V gene TRBV24-1; D might be TRBD2 (7 bases). Between the trimmed V and J ends, which lost 0 bases and 4 bases, there was a span of 11 bases. This CDR3 has 16 residues. Germline CDR1 is KGHDR and CDR2 is SFDVKD.

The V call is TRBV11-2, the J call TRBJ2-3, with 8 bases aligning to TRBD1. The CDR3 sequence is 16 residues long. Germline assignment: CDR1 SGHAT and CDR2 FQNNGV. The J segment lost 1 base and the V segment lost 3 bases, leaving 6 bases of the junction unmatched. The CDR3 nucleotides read TGTGCCAGCAGCTTTAGCGTGACAGGGGGCACAGATACGCAGTATTTT. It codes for CASSFSVTGGTDTQYF.

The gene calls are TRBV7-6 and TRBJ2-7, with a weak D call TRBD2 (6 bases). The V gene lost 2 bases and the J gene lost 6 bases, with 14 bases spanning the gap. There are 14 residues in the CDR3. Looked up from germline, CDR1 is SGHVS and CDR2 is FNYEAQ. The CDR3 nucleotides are TGTGCCAGCAGCTTAACAGGTCTGCGGGGCGAGCAGTACTTC. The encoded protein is CASSLTGLRGEQYF.

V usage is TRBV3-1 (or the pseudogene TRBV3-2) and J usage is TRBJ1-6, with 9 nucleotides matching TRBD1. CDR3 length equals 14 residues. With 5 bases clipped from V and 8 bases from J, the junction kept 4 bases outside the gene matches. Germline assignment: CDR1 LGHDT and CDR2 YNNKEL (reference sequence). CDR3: CASSTGGRDSPLHF. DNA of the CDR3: TGTGCCAGCAGCACAGGGGGCAGGGATTCACCCCTCCACTTT.

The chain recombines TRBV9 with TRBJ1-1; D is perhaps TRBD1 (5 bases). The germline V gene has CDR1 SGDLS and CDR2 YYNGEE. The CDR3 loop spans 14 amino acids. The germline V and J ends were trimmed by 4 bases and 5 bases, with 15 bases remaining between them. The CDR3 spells CASSRTGERTEAFF. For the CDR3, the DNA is TGTGCCAGCAGCCGGACGGGGGAGAGGACTGAAGCTTTCTTT.

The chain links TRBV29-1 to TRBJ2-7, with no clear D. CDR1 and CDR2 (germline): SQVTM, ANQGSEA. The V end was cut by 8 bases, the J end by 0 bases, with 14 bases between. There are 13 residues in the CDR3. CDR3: CSTSHGSSYEQYF. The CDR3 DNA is TGCAGCACGTCCCACGGTAGCTCCTACGAGCAGTACTTC.

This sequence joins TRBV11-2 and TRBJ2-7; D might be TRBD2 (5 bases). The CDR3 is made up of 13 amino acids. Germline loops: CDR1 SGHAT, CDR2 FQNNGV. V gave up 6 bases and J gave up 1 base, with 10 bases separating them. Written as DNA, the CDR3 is TGTGCCAGCAGGGCCGGGATTTCCTACGAGCAGTACTTC. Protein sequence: CASRAGISYEQYF.

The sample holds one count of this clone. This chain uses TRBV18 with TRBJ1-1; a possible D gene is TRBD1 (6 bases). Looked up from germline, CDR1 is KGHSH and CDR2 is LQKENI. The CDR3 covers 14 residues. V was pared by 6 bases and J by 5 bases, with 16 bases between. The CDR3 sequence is CASSLSQGPTEAFF. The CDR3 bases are TGTGCCAGCTCTCTAAGCCAGGGGCCAACTGAAGCTTTCTTT.

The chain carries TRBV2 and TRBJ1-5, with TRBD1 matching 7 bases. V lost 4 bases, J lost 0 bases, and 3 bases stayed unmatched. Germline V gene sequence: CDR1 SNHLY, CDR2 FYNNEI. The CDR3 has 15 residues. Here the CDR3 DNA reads TGTGCCAGCAGTGGACAGGGATCTAGCAATCAGCCCCAGCATTTT. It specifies CASSGQGSSNQPQHF.

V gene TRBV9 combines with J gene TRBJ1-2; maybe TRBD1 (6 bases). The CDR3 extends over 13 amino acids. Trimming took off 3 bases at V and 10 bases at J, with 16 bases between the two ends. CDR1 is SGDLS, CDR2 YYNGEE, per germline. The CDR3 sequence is CASSEQGQGFYTF. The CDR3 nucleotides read TGTGCCAGCAGCGAACAGGGTCAAGGATTCTACACCTTC. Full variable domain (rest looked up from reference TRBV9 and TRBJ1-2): DSGVTQTPKHLITATGQRVTLRCSPRSGDLSVYWYQQSLDQGLQFLIQYYNGEERAKGNILERFSAQQFPDLHSELNLSSLELGDSALYFCASSEQGQGFYTFGSGTRLTVV.

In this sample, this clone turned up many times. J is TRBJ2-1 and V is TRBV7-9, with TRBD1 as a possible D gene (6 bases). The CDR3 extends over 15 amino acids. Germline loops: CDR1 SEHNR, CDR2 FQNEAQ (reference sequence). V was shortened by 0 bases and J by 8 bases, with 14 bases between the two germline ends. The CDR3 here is CASSLAQGRRDEQFF. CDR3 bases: TGTGCCAGCAGCTTAGCTCAGGGGCGTCGCGATGAGCAGTTCTTC.

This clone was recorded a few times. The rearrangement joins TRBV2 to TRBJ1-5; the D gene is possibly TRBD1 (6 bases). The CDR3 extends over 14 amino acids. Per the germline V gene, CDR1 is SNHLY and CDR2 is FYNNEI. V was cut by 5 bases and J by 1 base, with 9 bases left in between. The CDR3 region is CASSIGQSNQPQHF. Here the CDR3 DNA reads TGTGCCAGCAGTATCGGACAGAGCAATCAGCCCCAGCATTTT. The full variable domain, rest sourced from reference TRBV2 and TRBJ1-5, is EPEVTQTPSHQVTQMGQEVILRCVPISNHLYFYWYRQILGQKVEFLVSFYNNEISEKSEIFDDQFSVERPDGSNFTLKIRSTKLEDSAMYFCASSIGQSNQPQHFGDGTRLSIL.

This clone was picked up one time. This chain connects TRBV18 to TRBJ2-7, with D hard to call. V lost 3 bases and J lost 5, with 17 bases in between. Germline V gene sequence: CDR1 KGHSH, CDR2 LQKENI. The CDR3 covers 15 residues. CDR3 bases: TGTGCCAGCTCACCGCTCGAGGTTTTTTTAAACGAGCAGTACTTC. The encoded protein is CASSPLEVFLNEQYF.

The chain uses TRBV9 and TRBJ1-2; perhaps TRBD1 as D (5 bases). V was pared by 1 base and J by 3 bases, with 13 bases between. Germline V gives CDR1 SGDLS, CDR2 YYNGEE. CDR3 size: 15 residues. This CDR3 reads CASSVQGRGDYGYTF. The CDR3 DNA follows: TGTGCCAGCAGCGTACAAGGGCGGGGGGACTATGGCTACACCTTC.

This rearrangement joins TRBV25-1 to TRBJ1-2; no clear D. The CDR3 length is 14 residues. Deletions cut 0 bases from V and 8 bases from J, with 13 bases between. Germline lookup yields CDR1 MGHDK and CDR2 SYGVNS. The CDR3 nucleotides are TGTGCCAGCAGTGAATATGAGCTCCTGGAGGGCTACACCTTC. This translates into CASSEYELLEGYTF.

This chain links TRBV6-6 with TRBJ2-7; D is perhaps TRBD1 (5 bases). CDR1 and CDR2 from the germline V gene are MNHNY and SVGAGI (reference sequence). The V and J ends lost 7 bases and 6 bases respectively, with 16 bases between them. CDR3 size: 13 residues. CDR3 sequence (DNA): TGTGCCAGCACCCAGGGTCTGTCTCGCGAGCAGTACTTC. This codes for CASTQGLSREQYF.

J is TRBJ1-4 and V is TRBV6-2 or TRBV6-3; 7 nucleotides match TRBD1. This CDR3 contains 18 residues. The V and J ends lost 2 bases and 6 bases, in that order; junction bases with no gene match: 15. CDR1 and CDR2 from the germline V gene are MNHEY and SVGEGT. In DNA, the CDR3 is TGTGCCAGCAGTTACCCCCCCCCTAACAGGGGCCCATATGAAAAACTGTTTTTT. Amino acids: CASSYPPPNRGPYEKLFF.

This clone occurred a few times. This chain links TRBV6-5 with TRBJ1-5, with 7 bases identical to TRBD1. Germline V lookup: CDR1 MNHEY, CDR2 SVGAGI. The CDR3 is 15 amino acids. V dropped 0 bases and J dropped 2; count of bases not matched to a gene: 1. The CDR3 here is CASSYSRGGNQPQHF. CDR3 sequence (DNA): TGTGCCAGCAGTTACTCCAGGGGGGGCAATCAGCCCCAGCATTTT.

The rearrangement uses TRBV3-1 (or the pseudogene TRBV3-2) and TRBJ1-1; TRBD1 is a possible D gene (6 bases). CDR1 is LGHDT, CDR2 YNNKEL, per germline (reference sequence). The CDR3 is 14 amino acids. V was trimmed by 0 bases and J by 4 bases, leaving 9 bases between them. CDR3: CASSQEGAGTEAFF. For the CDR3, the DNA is TGTGCCAGCAGCCAAGAGGGGGCGGGCACTGAAGCTTTCTTT.

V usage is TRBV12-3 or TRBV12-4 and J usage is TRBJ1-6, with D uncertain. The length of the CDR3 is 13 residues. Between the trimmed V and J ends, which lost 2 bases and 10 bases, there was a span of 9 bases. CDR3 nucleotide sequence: TGTGCCAGCAGTTTATCGGCGGGCTCACCCCTCCACTTT. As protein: CASSLSAGSPLHF.